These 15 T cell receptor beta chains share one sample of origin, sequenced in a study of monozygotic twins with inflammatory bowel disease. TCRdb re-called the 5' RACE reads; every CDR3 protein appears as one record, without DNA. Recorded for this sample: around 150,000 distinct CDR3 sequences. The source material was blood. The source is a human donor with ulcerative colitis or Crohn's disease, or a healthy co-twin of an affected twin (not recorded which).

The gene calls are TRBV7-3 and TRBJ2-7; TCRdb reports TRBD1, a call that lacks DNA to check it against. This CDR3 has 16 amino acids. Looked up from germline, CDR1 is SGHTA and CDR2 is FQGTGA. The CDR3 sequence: CASSLRGGGSSYEQYF.

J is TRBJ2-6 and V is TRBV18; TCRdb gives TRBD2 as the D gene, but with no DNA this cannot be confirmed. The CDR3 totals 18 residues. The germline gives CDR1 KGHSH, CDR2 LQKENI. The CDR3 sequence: CASSPLPGQSSGANVLTF.

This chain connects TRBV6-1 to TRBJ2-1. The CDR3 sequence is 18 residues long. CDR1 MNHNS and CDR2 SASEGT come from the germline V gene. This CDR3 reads CASSHFSRRLSSYNEQFF.

CDR3 loop: CAISESSRGSYNEQFF. The gene calls are TRBV10-3 and TRBJ2-1. CDR1 and CDR2 (germline): ENHRY, SYGVKD. The CDR3 is 16 amino acids.

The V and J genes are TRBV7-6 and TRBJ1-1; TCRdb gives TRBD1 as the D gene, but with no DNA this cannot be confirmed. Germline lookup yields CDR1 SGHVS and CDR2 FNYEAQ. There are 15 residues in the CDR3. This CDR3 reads CASSIYRLGGTEAFF.

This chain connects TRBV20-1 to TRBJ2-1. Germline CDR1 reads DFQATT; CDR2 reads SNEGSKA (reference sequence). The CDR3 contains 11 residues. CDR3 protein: CSARQVLEQFF.

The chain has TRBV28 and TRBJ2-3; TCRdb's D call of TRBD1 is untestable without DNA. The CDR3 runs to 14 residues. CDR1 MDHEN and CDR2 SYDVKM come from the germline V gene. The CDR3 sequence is CASTSGGAADTQYF.

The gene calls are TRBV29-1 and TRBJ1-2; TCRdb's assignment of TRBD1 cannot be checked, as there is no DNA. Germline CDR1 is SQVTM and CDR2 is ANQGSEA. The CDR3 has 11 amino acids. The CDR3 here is CSVPPRYGYTF.

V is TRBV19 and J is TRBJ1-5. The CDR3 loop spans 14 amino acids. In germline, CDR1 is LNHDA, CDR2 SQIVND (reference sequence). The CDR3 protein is CASSFQDSNQPQHF.

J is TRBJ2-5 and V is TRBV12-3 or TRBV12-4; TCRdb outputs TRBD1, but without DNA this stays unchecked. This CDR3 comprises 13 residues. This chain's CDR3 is CASSFQAGETQYF.

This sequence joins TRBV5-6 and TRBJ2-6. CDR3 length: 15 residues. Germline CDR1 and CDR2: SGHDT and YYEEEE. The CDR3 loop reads CASSLFSSGANVLTF.

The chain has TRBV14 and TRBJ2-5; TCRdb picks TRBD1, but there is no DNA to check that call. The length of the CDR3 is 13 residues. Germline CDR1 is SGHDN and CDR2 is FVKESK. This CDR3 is CASSPWGGATQYF.

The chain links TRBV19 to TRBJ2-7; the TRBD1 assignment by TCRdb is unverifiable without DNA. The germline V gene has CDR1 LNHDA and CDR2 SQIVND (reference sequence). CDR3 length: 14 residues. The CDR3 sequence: CASGWDRDLYEQYF.

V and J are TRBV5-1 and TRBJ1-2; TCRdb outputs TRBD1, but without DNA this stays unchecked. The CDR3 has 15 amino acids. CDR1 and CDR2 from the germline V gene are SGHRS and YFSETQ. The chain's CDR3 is CASSLAGRDVYGYTF.

The CDR3 protein is CASSLEGPDEKLFF. This chain connects TRBV27 to TRBJ1-4. Looked up from germline, CDR1 is MNHEY and CDR2 is SMNVEV (reference sequence). The CDR3 runs to 14 residues.